This T cell receptor beta chain was identified in a study of blood T cell repertoires in COVID-19. About the study: T cells, B-cell-depleted T cells, or PBMCs supplied cDNA or gDNA.

Sequencing was performed with immunoSEQ multiplex PCR; in TCRdb, only in-frame clones are kept and a portion is missing. The table includes 250,000 to 350,000 clones, about 85% detected once. Germline V gene data show CDR1 as SGHTA and CDR2 as FQGTGA. The CDR3 sequence is 13 residues long. V lost 5 bases and J 8 bases, leaving 15 bases between the germline ends. Assignment of participants to cohorts was predicated upon participant-reported clinical history. Symptom resolution, clearance, or two negative PCRs marked the recovered donors of Cohort 3. The gene calls are TRBV7-3 and TRBJ1-2; a possible D gene is TRBD1 (6 bases). Sample: PBMCs or T cells enriched from blood (not recorded which). The receptor's source is a woman between 50 and 59 years old who had recovered from COVID-19. The CDR3 sequence is CASSPRGSQGYTF. The CDR3 coding sequence is TGTGCCAGCAGCCCGAGGGGGAGTCAGGGCTACACCTTC. Full variable domain (outside the CDR3, taken from reference TRBV7-3 and TRBJ1-2): GAGVSQTPSNKVTEKGKYVELRCDPISGHTALYWYRQSLGQGPEFLIYFQGTGAADDSGLPNDRFFAVRPEGSVSTLKIQRTERGDSAVYLCASSPRGSQGYTFGSGTRLTVV.